This TCR beta chain stems from a study of immune heterogeneity within non-small cell lung tumors. Multiplex PCR amplified TCR beta CDR3 with 32 V and 13 J primers. TCRdb re-called the multiplex PCR reads through MiXCR, storing one row per CDR3 protein. This sample carries about 15,000 distinct CDR3 sequences, 25% to 35% of them seen once, and the ten largest clones take about 4%. Samples each supplied 450 to 700 ng of bulk tumor genomic DNA as template. The authors collected several far-apart biopsies from each primary tumor during surgery. Enrolled patients presented with newly diagnosed, previously untreated non-small cell lung cancer and underwent curative surgery. Regarding the study as a whole: Some T-cell receptor beta clonotypes occurred at high frequency. These high-frequency clonotypes were largely distinct between individual patients.

CDR1 is SNHLY and CDR2 is FYNNEI in the germline V gene. V was cut by 7 bases and J by 7 bases, with 8 bases left in between. This CDR3 spans 10 amino acids. This clonotype appeared many times. Its matching antigen is unknown. The receptor's source is a middle-aged man with non-small cell lung cancer. Sample: lung tumor tissue. The chain uses TRBV2 and TRBJ2-7; D gene ambiguous. This CDR3 is CASKIREQYF. CDR3 nucleotide sequence: TGTGCCAGCAAAATCAGGGAGCAGTACTTC.